Included here is one TCR beta chain sequence, with context. This clone was recorded once. What antigen it recognizes has not been identified. Nothing much larger sits one base from this clone, and base qualities are not available. The data belong to a study of cytomegalovirus exposure and HLA in healthy donors (dated 2017 in TCRdb). Regarding the complete study: An earlier analysis of 550 to 700 of the donors reported 250 to 300 Gb of sequence data and about 100 million unique TCR beta sequences from some 180 million T cells. The aim of the study was to test whether cataloging public T cell receptors could identify signatures of past pathogen exposure. Both class I and class II loci were covered by HLA typing, at four-digit resolution. All discovery cohort repertoires had been generated using a single sequencing platform. Of the 350 to 450 genotyped donors, 65% to 90% were placed in the genetic ancestry cluster associated with self-reported Caucasian donors. Rather than using new phenotypic data, the later analysis identified candidate immune exposures from TCR beta sequences and from how often those sequences occurred across donors. Across about 370 genotyped donors of the cohort, an average of roughly 250,000 unique TCR beta nucleotide sequences per donor were sequenced, and roughly 20% of those sequences were non-productive. A later analysis re-analyzed previously published TCR beta repertoires from 550 to 700 donors and added high-resolution HLA genotyping to study TCR occurrence patterns. Along with the approximately 600-subject first cohort, a separate validation cohort of over 90 different subjects was used. The number of donors typed differed by locus, with about 629-640 for A, B, C, DRB1 and DQB1, roughly 520 for DQA1, 606 for DPA1, and 472 for DPB1. An earlier analysis of approximately 500 of the donors applied high-throughput TCR beta sequencing to assess whether each TCR beta V gene segment acted as functional or pseudogenic. A later genetic analysis took genome-wide SNP genotypes for about 65% of the 666 donors and used that subset as a discovery cohort. Donor age, sex, ethnicity and CMV serostatus were compiled together with the repertoire data. To predict cytomegalovirus infection status, the study combined high-throughput TCR immunosequencing, statistical association of individual TCRs with disease status, and machine learning. The study profiled the T cell repertoires of fewer than 850 subjects by immunosequencing and related them to cytomegalovirus serostatus. A handful of DR-DQ haplotypes were handled as single units for association and clustering because linkage in the cohort was strong. An early release covering 550 to 700 HLA-typed donors comprised about 300 gigabases of sequencing data and 85 million to 100 million unique TCR sequences. Study-wide conclusions, independent of this receptor: In a later analysis, the rate of TCR association differed among HLA loci, with DRB1 alleles having the most associated TCRs and HLA-C alleles having the fewest. In a later genetic analysis, fewer N-insertions in productive TCRs were reported among donors in an Asian-associated ancestry cluster than the approximately 670-donor mean. Roughly uniform sequencing depth across donors was assumed in presence/absence analyses, although this assumption may not hold. Only TCR beta chains were sequenced in this cohort, and the absence of alpha or paired-chain data limited detectable features. The study listed 150 to 200 TCR beta chains as associated with cytomegalovirus. According to a later analysis, most CMV-associated TCR beta chains appeared to be HLA-restricted, and the HLA associations seemed to be driven largely by CMV exposure. The sequencing pipeline was judged likely to have produced a cluster of highly shared sequence variants as a technical artifact. Because the 87-base-pair reads could not distinguish some IMGT-functional V segments, including TRBV6-2 and TRBV6-3, those segments were excluded. A later analysis associated 15,000 to 20,000 TCR beta sequences with specific HLA alleles at a false discovery rate of 0.05. HLA typing was unavailable for some donors at each locus, so association tests used only the typed subset. In both the original and validation cohorts, the classifier was reported to diagnose cytomegalovirus status with high specificity and sensitivity. A later analysis found that HLA-associated TCR beta chains were more clonally expanded and had lower generation probabilities than equally common non-associated chains. In a later analysis, several top co-occurrence clusters were reported to appear linked to parvovirus B19, influenza, CMV and Epstein-Barr virus. About 17 rarely observed V segments, including chromosome 9 orphons, were excluded from the earlier analysis of a few hundred of the donors because counts were too low. A few of the identified cytomegalovirus-associated TCR beta chains were confirmed in vitro to be specific for cytomegalovirus antigens. While some public TCRs were present in many individuals, most TCR sequences turned up only very rarely across donors. A further reported finding was that TCR beta sequences accurately predicted the HLA-A and HLA-B alleles for most subjects in the first cohort. When HLA alleles, especially DR and DQ, strongly co-occurred, attributing TCR associations to individual alleles was difficult. In a later genetic analysis, a missense DCLRE1C variant was associated with V-gene and J-gene trimming of TCR beta chains, and the association was replicated in an independent cohort. The only immune exposure information available for the cohort was CMV serostatus. In an earlier analysis of more than 450 of the donors, most TCR beta V segments were observed in productive rearrangements about 87% or about 30% of the time, broadly matching IMGT annotations. Linkage disequilibrium might explain the correlated functional status among segregating V segments, but an unknown experimental factor could not be ruled out. According to the authors, the approach could potentially be generalized to other disease states and immunological phenotypes.

The library was generated by the immunoSEQ multiplex PCR assay. For the multiplex PCR, a mixture combining 60 forward primers for TCR Vbeta segments and 13 reverse primers for TCR Jbeta segments was used. A multiplex PCR assay on genomic DNA amplified the CDR3 region of rearranged TCR beta genes. The amplified TCR beta libraries were sequenced on the Illumina HiSeq System as 87-base-pair reads. In the original analysis: In a later analysis, tens of millions of unique TCR beta chains were counted across the 650 to 750 repertoires, and around 10 million of these chains were shared by at least two donors. A nearest-neighbor algorithm error-corrected the raw reads and collapsed the reads into unique sequences, merging closely related sequences to remove PCR and sequencing errors. V, D and J gene segments were assigned by aligning CDR3 sequences to IMGT reference sequences. Each retained sequence needed at least a six-nucleotide match to both a V gene segment and a J gene segment. A rearrangement counted as productive if the CDR3 had no stop codons and remained in frame with V and J, and every other rearrangement counted as non-productive. CDR3 was defined by IMGT convention, running from the second conserved V-encoded cysteine to the conserved J-encoded phenylalanine. Sequences without an unambiguous match to a single V gene segment were excluded from the earlier analysis of several hundred of the donors. In an earlier analysis of some 590 of the donors, V segments were called functional above 56.7% productive rearrangements and were called segregating when the between-donor standard deviation exceeded 5%. A statistical classification framework was built to diagnose cytomegalovirus status from the catalog of TCR beta chain sequences. In a later analysis, TCR nucleotide sequences were compared against IMGT/GENE-DB human TR gene sequences so that V and J genes could be assigned. Using the TCRdist pipeline, a later analysis assigned CDR3 sequences along with most-parsimonious VDJ recombination scenarios. In a later analysis, each TCR beta chain was defined by its CDR3 amino acid sequence together with its V-gene family, and reads without a unique V-gene family were excluded. A later analysis removed over 500 highly shared, low-generation-probability nucleotide sequences to deal with suspected cross-contamination and a sequencing artifact. For each public chain, a later analysis derived a clonal expansion index from normalized ranks of inferred template counts within each repertoire. A later analysis computed generation probabilities with a VDJ recombination model fitted to out-of-frame rearrangements, and checked the results against IGoR. In a later analysis, hypergeometric tests were used to score TCR-TCR, TCR-HLA and TCR-CMV co-occurrence, with a repertoire-size bias correction applied to TCR pairs. False discovery rates were estimated in a later analysis by permuting HLA or CMV assignments 20 times. In a later analysis, co-occurring TCRs were grouped using DBSCAN, with TCRdist sequence similarity added in when clustering inside HLA-allele-positive subsets. For co-occurrence clustering, repertoires with fewer than 30,000 or more than 120,000 public chains were excluded, along with roughly 5 repertoires with anomalous nucleotide sharing. TCRdb provides this immuneACCESS table in a form limited to in-frame rearrangements. Some clones are lacking; in checked studies, under half of them reflect an unresolved V gene, and why the rest are absent is not known. Clone size and V and J calls were adopted from that table, with D and trimming inferred from the DNA. The sample includes roughly 43,000 clones, with approximately 75% observed a single time. The ten largest clones take up approximately 1.5% of the sample.

In total, approximately 700 healthy bone marrow donors made up the cohort. All cohort members were sampled while nominally healthy, although unrecorded immune exposures were likely present. The donor tested CMV seronegative and was one of the 352 seronegative cohort members. A peripheral blood sample was collected from each donor, and TCR beta sequencing was performed on peripheral blood mononuclear cells. The Qiagen DNeasy Blood Extraction Kit was used to extract genomic DNA from the blood cell samples. CDR1 is given as MDHEN and CDR2 as SYDVKM, both from the germline V gene. The trim is 7 bases for V and 7 bases for J, with a gap of 17 bases between the germline ends. The CDR3 starts with the cysteine, ends with the phenylalanine, and has 14 residues. The kept DNA is CDR3 alone, 42 bases in frame from the first base.

Recombination connected TRBV28 to TRBJ1-5; TRBD1 could be the D gene, as 6 bases match. The clonotype was recovered from a man in his thirties or forties in good health and CMV-seronegative. The sequencing input was PBMCs. The CDR3 region has the sequence CASINGGAGQPQHF. The nucleotides are TGTGCCAGCATCAATGGGGGGGCAGGACAGCCCCAGCATTTT.